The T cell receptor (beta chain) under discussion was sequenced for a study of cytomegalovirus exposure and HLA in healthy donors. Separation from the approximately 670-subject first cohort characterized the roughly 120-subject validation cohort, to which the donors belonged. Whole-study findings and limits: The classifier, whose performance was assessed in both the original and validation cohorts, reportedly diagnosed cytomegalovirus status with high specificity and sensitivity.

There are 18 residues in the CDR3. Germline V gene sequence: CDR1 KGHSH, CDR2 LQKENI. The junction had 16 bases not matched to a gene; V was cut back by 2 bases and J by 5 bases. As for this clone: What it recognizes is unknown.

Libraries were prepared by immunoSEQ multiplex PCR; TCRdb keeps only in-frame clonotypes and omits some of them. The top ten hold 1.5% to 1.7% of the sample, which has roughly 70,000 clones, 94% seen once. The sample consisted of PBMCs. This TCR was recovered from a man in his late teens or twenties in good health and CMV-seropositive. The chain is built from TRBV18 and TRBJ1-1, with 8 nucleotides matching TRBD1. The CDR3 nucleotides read TGTGCCAGCTCACCAAAACAAGGACAGGGTGGCAAGAGGACTGAAGCTTTCTTT. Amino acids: CASSPKQGQGGKRTEAFF.